Each of the 7 T cell receptor beta chains below was sequenced from the same sample in a study of blood T cell repertoires in COVID-19. The protocol was immunoSEQ multiplex PCR, while the TCRdb copy is restricted to in-frame clones and leaves out a portion. This sample has some 700,000 clones, with approximately 90% found just once. What was sequenced was peripheral blood. These TCRs come from a woman aged 18 to 35 with acute or convalescent COVID-19.

The chain carries TRBV13 and TRBJ1-6, with unresolved D. Looked up from germline, CDR1 is PRHDT and CDR2 is FYEKMQ (reference sequence). The CDR3 has 17 residues. V gave up 5 bases and J gave up 0 bases, with 14 bases separating them. CDR3 protein: CASSRGEDSSYNSPLHF. The CDR3 bases are TGTGCCAGCAGCCGCGGGGAGGATAGCTCCTATAATTCACCCCTCCACTTT.

The chain couples TRBV12-5 to TRBJ1-5; tentatively, D is TRBD1 (6 bases). The CDR3 runs 13 residues. Germline V gene lookup returns CDR1 LGHNT and CDR2 FRNRAP. V was trimmed by 5 bases and J by 4 bases, leaving 9 bases between them. The CDR3: CASGGDINQPQHF. DNA of the CDR3: TGTGCTAGTGGTGGGGACATTAATCAGCCCCAGCATTTT.

The CDR3 reads CASSSPGVEPQHF. CDR3 coding DNA: TGTGCCAGCAGCTCGCCAGGGGTTGAGCCCCAGCATTTT. V and J are TRBV13 and TRBJ1-5; perhaps TRBD1 as D (6 bases). V shed 4 bases and J shed 8 bases, with 12 bases lying between them. Germline loops: CDR1 PRHDT, CDR2 FYEKMQ (reference sequence). CDR3 size: 13 residues.

The chain links TRBV19 to TRBJ1-1; 8 positions agree with TRBD1. This CDR3 has 13 residues. CDR1 LNHDA and CDR2 SQIVND come from the germline V gene (reference sequence). V lost 4 bases, J lost 5 bases, and 3 bases stayed unmatched. CDR3 sequence (DNA): TGTGCCAGTAGTAACCACAGGGGGACTGAAGCTTTCTTT. Translating gives CASSNHRGTEAFF.

The genes are TRBV18 and TRBJ1-2; 11 positions match TRBD1. Trimming removed 4 bases from V and 6 bases from J; junction bases left unmatched: 7. This CDR3 is 15 amino acids long. Germline V gene sequence: CDR1 KGHSH, CDR2 LQKENI. CDR3 bases: TGTGCCAGCTCACTAGGGACAGGGGGACAAGATGGCTACACCTTC. As protein: CASSLGTGGQDGYTF. Drawing the rest from reference TRBV18 and TRBJ1-2, the complete variable domain is NAGVMQNPRHLVRRRGQEARLRCSPMKGHSHVYWYRQLPEEGLKFMVYLQKENIIDESGMPKERFSAEFPKEGPSILRIQQVVRGDSAAYFCASSLGTGGQDGYTFGSGTRLTVV.

The CDR3 region is CASSIGINRVDQPQHF. The DNA for the CDR3 is TGTGCCAGTAGTATAGGGATTAACAGGGTAGATCAGCCCCAGCATTTT. The chain joins TRBV19 to TRBJ1-5, with a tentative D call TRBD1 (6 bases). The CDR3 runs 16 residues. Germline CDR1 LNHDA, CDR2 SQIVND (reference sequence). Trimming removed 1 base from V and 5 bases from J, with 15 bases in between.

The chain recombines TRBV2 with TRBJ2-3, with a tentative D call TRBD2 (5 bases). CDR1 is SNHLY and CDR2 is FYNNEI in the germline V gene. The CDR3 runs to 14 residues. V lost 9 bases and J 0 bases, leaving 13 bases between the germline ends. CDR3 in DNA: TGTGCCAGTGCCCCCGGGGTGAGCACAGATACGCAGTATTTT. It translates to CASAPGVSTDTQYF.